The rows below give T cell receptor beta chains drawn from one sample of a study of T-cell reconstitution after alpha-beta-depleted transplantation in children. TCRdb reprocessed the PCR reads via MiXCR and lists one record per CDR3 protein. The sample consists of around 110,000 distinct CDR3 sequences, about 9.4% of them appearing once. The input for sequencing was PBMCs, taken before TCRalphabeta/CD19-depleted stem cell transplant. These receptors all come from a boy aged 2 to 10 with acute lymphoblastic leukemia, due to receive a stem cell transplant. The CDR3 runs from the conserved cysteine through the conserved F or W. D genes are given only for firm matches. Not all rows give a size; the values are once, few, many and, for expanded clones, a class.

j_call d_call clone_size v_call cdr3_nt cdr3_aa
TRBJ2-3 NA NA TRBV30 TGTGCCTGGAGTGTATCCCCCAGCACAGATACGCAGTATTTT CAWSVSPSTDTQYF
TRBJ2-3 NA NA TRBV6-2/TRBV6-3 TGTGCCAGCAGTTATGCTGCGGGCACAGATACGCAGTATTTT CASSYAAGTDTQYF
TRBJ1-5 TRBD1 few TRBV7-8 TGTGCCAGCAGCGGAACCACAGGGGGCCAGCCCCAGCATTTT CASSGTTGGQPQHF
TRBJ2-1 NA few TRBV5-4 TGTGCCAGCAGCCCCCGGGGTAGCGGATACAATGAGCAGTTCTTC CASSPRGSGYNEQFF
TRBJ2-1 NA few TRBV20-1 TGCAGTGCCAACAATCGGGAGAGCTCCTACAATGAGCAGTTCTTC CSANNRESSYNEQFF
TRBJ2-1 TRBD2 NA TRBV3-1 TGTGCCAGCAGCCACAGCGGGAGAGACAATGAGCAGTTCTTC CASSHSGRDNEQFF
TRBJ2-3 NA few TRBV7-3 TGTGCCAGCAGCGCGTATAGCGGATTCACAGATACGCAGTATTTT CASSAYSGFTDTQYF
TRBJ2-1 NA many TRBV3-1 TGTGCCAGCAGCCAAGGGGGCTCGACCTACAATGAGCAGTTCTTC CASSQGGSTYNEQFF
TRBJ2-1 TRBD2 few TRBV9 TGTGCCAGCAGCGTTGGACTAGCGGAGAGGGGGAGCTCCTACAATGAGCAGTTCTTC CASSVGLAERGSSYNEQFF
TRBJ1-2 NA NA TRBV6-1 TGTGCCGTCCACAGGGAGAAATGGTATGGCTACACCTTC CAVHREKWYGYTF
TRBJ2-7 NA few TRBV5-1 TGCGCCAGCAGCTCCACTAGTCCCCAAACCTACGAGCAGTACTTC CASSSTSPQTYEQYF
TRBJ1-1 NA many TRBV6-5 TGTGCCAGCAGTTACTCGAGGACTGTCCTGAACACTGAAGCTTTCTTT CASSYSRTVLNTEAFF
TRBJ2-1 NA NA TRBV27 TGTGCCAGCAGTTTCGGGGGTTATGAGCAGTTCTTC CASSFGGYEQFF
TRBJ1-1 NA few TRBV7-2 TGTGCCAGCAGCTTTATCTGGTTCGAGGGAGCTGAAGCTTTCTTT CASSFIWFEGAEAFF
TRBJ2-3 NA few TRBV2 TGTGCCAGCTTAGACAGTTCTAGCACAGATACGCAGTATTTT CASLDSSSTDTQYF
TRBJ2-3 NA NA TRBV20-1 TGCAGTGCTCCTAGCGTTACGGATACGCAGTATTTT CSAPSVTDTQYF
TRBJ2-5 NA few TRBV3-1 TGTGCCAGCAGCCACCAGAGGGAGACCCAGTACTTC CASSHQRETQYF
TRBJ1-5 NA NA TRBV7-9 TGTGCCAGCAGCTTAGGGTCGGATAGCAATCAGCCCCAGCATTTT CASSLGSDSNQPQHF
TRBJ2-7 TRBD1 NA TRBV11-2 TGTGCCAGCAGCACCAGGGGGTGGGTCAGCTACGAGCAGTACTTC CASSTRGWVSYEQYF
TRBJ2-7 NA many TRBV20-1 TGCAGTGCCCCGCCCGGCCCCTACGAGCAGTACTTC CSAPPGPYEQYF
TRBJ2-1 NA many TRBV7-7 TGTGCTAGACTCAGTGGTGGAGGCGTAGTTGAGCAGTTCTTC CARLSGGGVVEQFF
TRBJ2-1 NA many TRBV5-6 TGTGCCAGCAGCTTGGGCTGGGCTAGCAGCGATGAGCAGTTCTTC CASSLGWASSDEQFF
TRBJ1-1 NA NA TRBV5-1 TGCGCCAGCAGCTATTACGGGGCGCCGGACACTGAAGCTTTCTTT CASSYYGAPDTEAFF
TRBJ2-7 TRBD2 many TRBV20-1 TGCAGTGTCCGGAGCGGGATCTCCTACGAGCAGTACTTC CSVRSGISYEQYF
TRBJ1-3 TRBD1 many TRBV12-3/TRBV12-4 TGTGCCAGCAGGCAGGACAGGGGTACTGGAAACACCATATATTTT CASRQDRGTGNTIYF
TRBJ2-2 NA many TRBV5-1 TGCGCCAGCAGCTTGATGGTAGGATTTGCGAACACCGGGGAGCTGTTTTTT CASSLMVGFANTGELFF
TRBJ2-7 TRBD1 NA TRBV2 TGTGCCAGCAGTCCACTATGCGGACAGGGCGACGAGCAGTACTTC CASSPLCGQGDEQYF
TRBJ1-1 TRBD1 few TRBV6-2/TRBV6-3 TGTGCCAGCAGTTACCGACAGGGTTGGAACACTGAAGCTTTCTTT CASSYRQGWNTEAFF
TRBJ1-2 NA many TRBV20-1 TGCAGTGCTAGGGGACCCCAATTTGATAACTATGGCTACACCTTC CSARGPQFDNYGYTF
TRBJ2-7 TRBD2 many TRBV12-3/TRBV12-4 TGTGCCAGCAGTTTTGTAGCGGGAGTACCCTACGAGCAGTACTTC CASSFVAGVPYEQYF
TRBJ1-1 TRBD1 many TRBV5-6 TGTGCCAGCAGCTTGATAGACAGGGGCACTGAAGCTTTCTTT CASSLIDRGTEAFF
TRBJ1-1 NA many TRBV6-5 TGTGCCAGCAGTTACTCGAGGGGCAGGGAGGTGATTGAAGCTTTCTTT CASSYSRGREVIEAFF
TRBJ2-7 NA few TRBV5-1 TGCGCCAGCAGCTTGGATGGATGGGGTGGACAGTTCACTTACGAGCAGTACTTC CASSLDGWGGQFTYEQYF
TRBJ2-5 NA many TRBV15 TGTGCCACCAGCAGACGTTACGAGACCCAGTACTTC CATSRRYETQYF
TRBJ2-1 NA few TRBV7-2 TGTGCCAGCAGCTTAGCGCCCCTAGCTGTACACGAGCAGTTCTTC CASSLAPLAVHEQFF
TRBJ2-2 TRBD2 NA TRBV14 TGTGCCAGCAGCCAATTAGCGGGAGGCCCCGGGGAGCTGTTTTTT CASSQLAGGPGELFF
TRBJ2-7 NA many TRBV7-2 TGTGCCAGCAGCTTAGGGGTTTCCTACGAGCAGTACTTC CASSLGVSYEQYF
TRBJ2-2 NA few TRBV20-1 TGCAGTGCTAGACCCGGACAGTTTGACACCGGGGAGCTGTTTTTT CSARPGQFDTGELFF
TRBJ2-1 NA NA TRBV12-3/TRBV12-4 TGTGCCAGCTCAAACGAGTGGGGCCAGTTCTTC CASSNEWGQFF
TRBJ2-7 TRBD1 many TRBV6-1 TGTGCCAGTTCACTACAGGGGATCTACGAGCAGTACTTC CASSLQGIYEQYF
TRBJ2-7 TRBD2 many TRBV5-1 TGCGCCAGCAGCTGGCGAGCCGCCCCCGGGACTAGCGCCCCGTTACACTACGAGCAGTACTTC CASSWRAAPGTSAPLHYEQYF